What follows are 26 T cell receptor beta chains derived from one specimen sequenced in a study of cytomegalovirus exposure and HLA in healthy donors. This PCR relied on a set of 60 Vbeta primers and 13 Jbeta primers. Data came from immunoSEQ multiplex PCR; TCRdb stores just in-frame clones and leaves some out. This table holds 50,000 to 65,000 clones, 55% to 80% found once. Sequenced input: PBMCs. The receptor source for this set is a woman aged 45-59 years in good health and CMV-seropositive.

The chain has TRBV5-8 and TRBJ1-5; D uncertain. Trimming removed 3 bases from V and 6 bases from J, with 10 bases in between. Germline V CDR1 and CDR2: SGHTS, YDEGEE. The CDR3 extends over 13 amino acids. The CDR3 nucleotides are TGTGCCAGCAGCTCCCCTAGCCGTCAGCCCCAGCATTTT. Translating gives CASSSPSRQPQHF. The variable domain in full, with the rest retrieved from reference TRBV5-8 and TRBJ1-5, is EAGVTQSPTHLIKTRGQQATLRCSPISGHTSVYWYQQALGLGLQFLLWYDEGEERNRGNFPPRFSGRQFPNYSSELNVNALELEDSALYLCASSSPSRQPQHFGDGTRLSIL.

The chain employs TRBV5-6 and TRBJ2-1; TRBD1 might be the D (5 bases). Between the trimmed V and J ends, which lost 0 bases and 7 bases, there was a span of 17 bases. Germline-derived CDR1 and CDR2 are SGHDT and YYEEEE. This CDR3 comprises 16 residues. The CDR3 protein is CASSLEEGVRRNEQFF. Written as DNA, the CDR3 is TGTGCCAGCAGCTTGGAGGAAGGGGTACGTCGGAATGAGCAGTTCTTC.

The chain employs TRBV7-9 and TRBJ2-5; no definite D call. This CDR3 region has 11 residues. Looked up from germline, CDR1 is SEHNR and CDR2 is FQNEAQ (reference sequence). Trimming took 5 bases from V and 7 from J, leaving 8 bases between them. The CDR3 DNA follows: TGTGCCAGCAGCACTCTTGGGACCCAGTACTTC. It is translated as CASSTLGTQYF.

This clone was seen more than once but under ten times. The J gene is TRBJ2-7, the V gene TRBV28; 8 nucleotides line up with TRBD1. Germline CDR1 MDHEN, CDR2 SYDVKM. With 5 bases clipped from V and 1 base from J, the junction kept 7 bases outside the gene matches. The CDR3 contains 15 residues. CDR3 DNA sequence: TGTGCCAGCAGTATGGGGACAGGTGATTCCTACGAGCAGTACTTC. Amino acids: CASSMGTGDSYEQYF.

V is TRBV27 and J is TRBJ2-5; TRBD1 is a possible D gene (6 bases). The CDR3 loop spans 15 amino acids. The germline V and J ends were trimmed by 3 bases and 2 bases, with 13 bases remaining between them. Germline CDR1 and CDR2: MNHEY and SMNVEV (reference sequence). The CDR3, as DNA: TGTGCCAGCAGTTTCCTGGACAGCCTACAAGAGACCCAGTACTTC. Its protein is CASSFLDSLQETQYF.

The rearrangement links TRBV7-2 to TRBJ1-3; the D gene is possibly TRBD1 (6 bases). The germline CDR1 and CDR2 sequences are SGHTA and FQGNSA. V lost 1 base and J lost 4, with 14 bases in between. This CDR3 has 16 amino acids. CDR3 DNA sequence: TGTGCCAGCAGCTTAGGAGGGGGGGGCGCCGGAAACACCATATATTTT. As protein: CASSLGGGGAGNTIYF.

The chain uses TRBV19 and TRBJ1-1, with TRBD1 identical over 8 bases. The germline CDR1 and CDR2 sequences are LNHDA and SQIVND (reference sequence). V shed 6 bases and J 8 bases; nucleotides not matched to a gene: 14. The CDR3 contains 15 residues. The DNA of the CDR3 is TGTGCCAGTAGAGGGACAGGAAGTAAAAAGGCCGAAGCTTTCTTT. Protein sequence: CASRGTGSKKAEAFF.

The chain is built from TRBV25-1 and TRBJ2-7; TRBD1 agrees at 9 bases. This CDR3 region has 16 residues. After removal of 2 bases from V and 1 base from J, the junction contained 6 bases not matched to a gene. Germline CDR1 is MGHDK and CDR2 is SYGVNS. The CDR3 DNA follows: TGTGCCAGCAGTGAACCCTCCGGGACAGGGTCCTACGAGCAGTACTTC. The encoded protein is CASSEPSGTGSYEQYF.

This chain links TRBV4-1 with TRBJ1-1; D perhaps matches TRBD1 (6 bases). The CDR3 loop spans 15 amino acids. Germline CDR1 MGHRA, CDR2 YSYEKL. The V gene lost 1 base and the J gene lost 7 bases, with 16 bases spanning the gap. This CDR3 is CASSQGLRGPLEAFF. The CDR3 region has the DNA TGCGCCAGCAGCCAAGGACTCAGGGGCCCGCTTGAAGCTTTCTTT.

This rearrangement joins TRBV7-7 to TRBJ2-5; 8 bases map to TRBD2. This CDR3 region has 14 residues. The germline gives CDR1 SSHAT, CDR2 FNYEAQ (reference sequence). Trimming at V came to 4 bases and at J to 4 bases, leaving 5 bases not matched to a gene. This CDR3 is CASSYAGGGETQYF. CDR3 nucleotide sequence: TGTGCCAGCAGCTACGCGGGGGGTGGAGAGACCCAGTACTTC.

Points on this clone: One end of the junction fails to match germline, which may point to a read error. This sequence joins TRBV28 and TRBJ1-2; 9 bases align to TRBD1. The CDR3 totals 12 residues. Germline CDR1 and CDR2: MDHEN and SYDVKM. DNA for the CDR3: TGTGCCAGCAGTTTAATACAGGGGGCCTTCCTCTTC. Translation: CASSLIQGAFLF.

This clone was counted between two and nine times. The chain recombines TRBV20-1 with TRBJ2-1, with D unclear. V dropped 6 bases and J dropped 8 bases, with 11 bases sitting between them. The CDR3 consists of 11 residues. CDR1 is DFQATT and CDR2 is SNEGSKA in the germline V gene (reference sequence). The CDR3 spells CSAKKHDEQFF. The CDR3 bases are TGCAGTGCCAAGAAGCACGATGAGCAGTTCTTC.

The chain recombines TRBV28 with TRBJ1-1; D may be TRBD1 (6 bases). V lost 7 bases to trimming and J lost 5 bases, with 17 bases between them. CDR1 MDHEN and CDR2 SYDVKM come from the germline V gene. CDR3 length: 14 amino acids. The CDR3 region is CASTRWGRRTEAFF. CDR3 in DNA: TGTGCCAGCACCCGCTGGGGGCGTCGGACTGAAGCTTTCTTT.

For the CDR3, the DNA is TGCGCCAGCAGCCAAGAATATCTAGGCGAGCAGTACTTC. Protein: CASSQEYLGEQYF. V and J are TRBV4-3 and TRBJ2-7; no definite D call. The germline CDR1 and CDR2 sequences are LGHNA and YSLEER. Trimming cost V 0 bases and J 6 bases, with 9 bases left between them. This CDR3 comprises 13 residues.

A word on this clone: Its ends do not fully match the called genes, so a read error is possible. This chain uses TRBV5-4 with TRBJ2-5; D uncertain. The CDR3 runs 13 residues. The germline V gene has CDR1 SGHNT and CDR2 YYREEE (reference sequence). This CDR3 reads CASSSELREAQYF. The CDR3 bases are TGTGCCAGCAGCTCGGAACTAAGAGAGGCCCAGTACTTC. Together with reference TRBV5-4 and TRBJ2-5, the CDR3 gives the full variable domain: ETGVTQSPTHLIKTRGQQVTLRCSSQSGHNTVSWYQQALGQGPQFIFQYYREEENGRGNFPPRFSGLQFPNYSSELNVNALELDDSALYLCASSSELREAQYFGPGTRLLVL.

The rearrangement joins TRBV25-1 to TRBJ2-1; D is perhaps TRBD1 (5 bases). Trimming removed 5 bases at V and 0 bases at J, with 11 bases between. This CDR3 spans 15 amino acids. Germline assignment: CDR1 MGHDK and CDR2 SYGVNS. Here the CDR3 reads CASSNRWSSYNEQFF. For the CDR3, the DNA is TGTGCCAGCAGTAACAGGTGGAGCTCCTACAATGAGCAGTTCTTC.

The CDR3 nucleotides read TGTGCCAGCAGCTCCGCGGGGGATAGCAATCAGCCCCAGCATTTT. Its translation is CASSSAGDSNQPQHF. This chain joins TRBV9 and TRBJ1-5; D is possibly TRBD1 (5 bases). The CDR3 runs 15 residues. Per the germline V gene, CDR1 is SGDLS and CDR2 is YYNGEE. The V end lost 4 bases, the J end lost 0 bases, and 11 bases lay between the germline ends.

This chain links TRBV7-6 with TRBJ1-5; D is unclear. CDR3 length: 13 residues. Germline assignment: CDR1 SGHVS and CDR2 FNYEAQ. Trimming stripped 5 bases from V and 2 bases from J, with 7 bases between. The CDR3 region is CASSPQGNQPQHF. CDR3 DNA sequence: TGTGCCAGCAGCCCCCAGGGCAATCAGCCCCAGCATTTT.

The chain carries TRBV6-5 and TRBJ2-7; 7 bases match TRBD1. V shed 5 bases, J shed 7 bases, and the junction held 11 bases outside the gene matches. CDR1 and CDR2 from the germline V gene are MNHEY and SVGAGI. The CDR3 spans 14 residues. The CDR3 is CASSPRTGRLEQYF. The DNA for the CDR3 is TGTGCCAGCAGTCCACGGACAGGCCGTTTGGAGCAGTACTTC.

The rearrangement uses TRBV11-2 and TRBJ1-2; no reliable D call. CDR3 size: 12 residues. Trimming removed 4 bases at V and 5 bases at J, with 8 bases between. Germline V gene lookup returns CDR1 SGHAT and CDR2 FQNNGV. The CDR3 loop is CASSSGTYGYTF. DNA for the CDR3: TGTGCCAGCAGCTCGGGAACATATGGCTACACCTTC.

This clone has a handful of counts. V is TRBV5-5 and J is TRBJ2-7, with 7 bases that match TRBD1. CDR3 size: 14 residues. Trimming at V came to 4 bases and at J to 0 bases, leaving 4 bases not matched to a gene. The germline V gene has CDR1 SGHKS and CDR2 YYEKEE (reference sequence). The CDR3 DNA is TGTGCCAGCAGCCTGACAGGGCCCTCCTACGAGCAGTACTTC. Translated: CASSLTGPSYEQYF. The variable domain in full, with the rest retrieved from reference TRBV5-5 and TRBJ2-7, is DAGVTQSPTHLIKTRGQQVTLRCSPISGHKSVSWYQQVLGQGPQFIFQYYEKEERGRGNFPDRFSARQFPNYSSELNVNALLLGDSALYLCASSLTGPSYEQYFGPGTRLTVT.

The chain uses TRBV7-3 and TRBJ2-5; D perhaps matches TRBD2 (7 bases). Germline V lookup: CDR1 SGHTA, CDR2 FQGTGA. CDR3 length: 16 residues. V lost 2 bases and J 1 base, leaving 14 bases between the germline ends. CDR3 nucleotide sequence: TGTGCCAGCAGCTTAGGCGGGGGAGGGGGCCAAGAGACCCAGTACTTC. It is translated as CASSLGGGGGQETQYF.

J is TRBJ2-5 and V is TRBV9; 7 bases agree with TRBD1. V was pared by 5 bases and J by 5 bases, with 12 bases of the junction left unmatched. Germline-derived CDR1 and CDR2 are SGDLS and YYNGEE. The CDR3 contains 15 residues. In DNA, the CDR3 is TGTGCCAGCAGTCGAAACCAGGGGGTGAGGGAGACCCAGTACTTC. The encoded protein is CASSRNQGVRETQYF.

The chain links TRBV28 to TRBJ1-3; 8 bases are a match to TRBD1. The CDR3 length is 12 residues. Germline CDR1 MDHEN, CDR2 SYDVKM. The J segment lost 8 bases and the V segment lost 7 bases, leaving 4 bases of the junction unmatched. CDR3 region: CASTQGVDTIYF. CDR3 in DNA: TGTGCCAGCACACAGGGGGTAGACACCATATATTTT.

This clone was seen repeatedly, ten times or more. V is TRBV7-9 and J is TRBJ1-4; no clear D. V gave up 3 bases and J gave up 4 bases, with 9 bases separating them. Germline V CDR1 and CDR2: SEHNR, FQNEAQ (reference sequence). CDR3 size: 14 residues. CDR3 loop: CASSFMEGNEKLFF. The CDR3 nucleotides are TGTGCCAGCAGCTTTATGGAGGGTAATGAAAAACTGTTTTTT. Filled out from reference TRBV7-9 and TRBJ1-4, the complete variable domain reads DTGVSQNPRHKITKRGQNVTFRCDPISEHNRLYWYRQTLGQGPEFLTYFQNEAQLEKSRLLSDRFSAERPKGSFSTLEIQRTEQGDSAMYLCASSFMEGNEKLFFGSGTQLSVL.

The chain is built from TRBV4-2 and TRBJ2-5; perhaps TRBD2 as D (5 bases). V was clipped by 1 base and J by 0 bases, with 6 bases between them. Looked up from germline, CDR1 is LGHNA and CDR2 is YNFKEQ. CDR3 length equals 14 residues. CDR3 DNA: TGTGCCAGCAGCCAAGGAGGGTACCAAGAGACCCAGTACTTC. Protein product: CASSQGGYQETQYF.